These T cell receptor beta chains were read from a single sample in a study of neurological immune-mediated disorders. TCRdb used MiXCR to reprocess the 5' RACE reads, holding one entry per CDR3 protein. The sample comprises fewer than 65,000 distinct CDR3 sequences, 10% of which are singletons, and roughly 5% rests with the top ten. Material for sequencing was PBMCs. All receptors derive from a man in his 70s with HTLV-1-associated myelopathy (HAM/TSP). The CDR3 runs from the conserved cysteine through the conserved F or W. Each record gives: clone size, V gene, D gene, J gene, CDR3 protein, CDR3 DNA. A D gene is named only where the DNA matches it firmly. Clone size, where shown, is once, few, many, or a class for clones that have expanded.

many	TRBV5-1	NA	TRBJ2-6	CASGAGANVLTF	TGCGCCAGCGGGGCTGGGGCCAACGTCCTGACTTTC
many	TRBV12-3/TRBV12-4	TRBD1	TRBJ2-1	CASSNSRTGGITSSYNEQFF	TGTGCCAGCAGTAATTCGAGGACAGGGGGTATTACCTCCTCCTACAATGAGCAGTTCTTC
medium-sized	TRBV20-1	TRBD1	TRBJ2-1	CSAPRTGRANEQFF	TGCAGTGCCCCCAGGACAGGGCGCGCCAATGAGCAGTTCTTC
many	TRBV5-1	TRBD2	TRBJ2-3	CASSDPTSSKDTQYF	TGCGCCAGCAGCGACCCGACTAGCTCTAAAGATACGCAGTATTTT
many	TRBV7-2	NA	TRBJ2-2	CASSAASMVLNTGELFF	TGTGCCAGCAGCGCCGCATCGATGGTCCTAAACACCGGGGAGCTGTTTTTT
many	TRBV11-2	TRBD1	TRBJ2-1	CASSLDRASYNEQFF	TGTGCCAGCAGCTTGGACAGGGCCTCCTACAATGAGCAGTTCTTC
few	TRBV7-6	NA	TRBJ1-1	CASSLGVGNTEAFF	TGTGCCAGCAGCTTAGGGGTCGGGAACACTGAAGCTTTCTTT
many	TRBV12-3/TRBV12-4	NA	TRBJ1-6	CASSSPLGSNSPLHF	TGTGCCAGCAGCTCCCCTCTGGGTAGTAATTCACCCCTCCACTTT
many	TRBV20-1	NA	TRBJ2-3	CSVQTLDTQYF	TGCAGTGTGCAAACGTTGGATACGCAGTATTTT
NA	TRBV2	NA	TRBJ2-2	CATSSSRTGELFF	TGTGCCACCAGCAGTAGTCGCACCGGGGAGCTGTTTTTT
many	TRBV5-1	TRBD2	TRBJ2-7	CASRAGGLLQSSYEQYF	TGCGCCAGCAGGGCGGGAGGGTTACTGCAGAGCTCCTACGAGCAGTACTTC
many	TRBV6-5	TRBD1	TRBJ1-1	CASSTRTGNTEAFF	TGTGCCAGCAGTACCAGGACAGGGAACACTGAAGCTTTCTTT
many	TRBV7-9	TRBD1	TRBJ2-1	CASSYRGLGQFF	TGTGCCAGCAGCTACAGGGGGCTGGGGCAGTTCTTC
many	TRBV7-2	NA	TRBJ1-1	CASSPRPSGGTEAFF	TGTGCCAGCAGTCCCCGGCCGTCCGGAGGGACTGAAGCTTTCTTT
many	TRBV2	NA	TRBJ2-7	CASSERPGAAYEQYF	TGTGCCAGCAGTGAAAGGCCAGGGGCGGCCTACGAGCAGTACTTC
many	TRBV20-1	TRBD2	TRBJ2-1	CSATRTRGINEQFF	TGCAGTGCTACTAGGACTAGAGGGATCAATGAGCAGTTCTTC
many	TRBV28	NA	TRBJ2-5	CASSLSGKETQYF	TGTGCCAGCAGTTTGTCGGGGAAAGAGACCCAGTACTTC
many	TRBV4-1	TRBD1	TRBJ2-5	CASSQESSGGWETQYF	TGCGCCAGCAGCCAAGAGTCTTCAGGGGGATGGGAGACCCAGTACTTC
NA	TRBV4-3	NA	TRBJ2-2	CASSLRNQGKGELFF	TGCGCCAGCAGCCTTCGAAACCAGGGGAAGGGGGAGCTGTTTTTT
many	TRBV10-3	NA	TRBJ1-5	CAISESNLNQPQHF	TGTGCCATCAGTGAGTCGAATCTCAATCAGCCCCAGCATTTT
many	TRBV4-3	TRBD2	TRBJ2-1	CASSQGSSGSRYNEQFF	TGCGCCAGCAGCCAAGGAAGCAGCGGGAGTCGGTACAATGAGCAGTTCTTC
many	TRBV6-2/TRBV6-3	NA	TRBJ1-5	CASSDLPFGGGNQPQHF	TGTGCCAGCAGTGACTTACCCTTTGGAGGAGGCAATCAGCCCCAGCATTTT
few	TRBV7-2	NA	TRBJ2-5	CASSSMGGARETQYF	TGTGCCAGCAGCTCCATGGGGGGGGCTCGAGAGACCCAGTACTTC
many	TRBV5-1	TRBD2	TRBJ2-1	CASSFVGGRFDEQFF	TGCGCCAGCAGCTTTGTGGGAGGGAGGTTCGATGAGCAGTTCTTC
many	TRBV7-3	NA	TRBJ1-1	CASSLLVNTEAFF	TGTGCCAGCAGCTTATTGGTGAACACTGAAGCTTTCTTT
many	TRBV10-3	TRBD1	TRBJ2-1	CAISVGDRGPNEQFF	TGTGCCATCAGTGTGGGGGACAGGGGGCCCAATGAGCAGTTCTTC
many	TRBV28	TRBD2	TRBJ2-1	CASTQGGHNEQFF	TGTGCCAGCACCCAGGGAGGGCACAATGAGCAGTTCTTC
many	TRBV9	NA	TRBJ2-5	CASSEDTYQETQYF	TGTGCCAGCAGCGAGGACACGTACCAAGAGACCCAGTACTTC
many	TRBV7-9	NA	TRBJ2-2	CASSLARTHPGELFF	TGTGCCAGCAGCTTAGCACGGACCCATCCCGGGGAGCTGTTTTTT
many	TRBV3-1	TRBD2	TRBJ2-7	CASSGGFSYEQYF	TGTGCCAGTAGCGGGGGGTTTTCCTACGAGCAGTACTTC
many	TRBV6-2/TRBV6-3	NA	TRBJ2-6	CASSYSGSGANVLTF	TGTGCCAGCAGTTACTCGGGCTCTGGGGCCAACGTCCTGACTTTC
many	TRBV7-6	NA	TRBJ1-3	CASRGFSGNTIYF	TGTGCCAGCCGCGGGTTCTCTGGAAACACCATATATTTT
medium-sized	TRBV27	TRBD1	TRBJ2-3	CASSSYRGGGQDTQYF	TGTGCCAGCAGTTCATACAGGGGTGGTGGACAAGATACGCAGTATTTT
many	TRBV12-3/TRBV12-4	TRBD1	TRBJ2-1	CASSSQGRGSSYNEQFF	TGTGCCAGCAGTTCTCAGGGCAGGGGGAGCTCCTACAATGAGCAGTTCTTC
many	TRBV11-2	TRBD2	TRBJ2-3	CASSLGLAGFTDTQYF	TGTGCCAGCAGCCTAGGACTAGCGGGTTTCACAGATACGCAGTATTTT
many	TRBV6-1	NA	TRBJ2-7	CASIKTGLPYEQYF	TGTGCCAGCATCAAGACTGGACTTCCCTACGAGCAGTACTTC
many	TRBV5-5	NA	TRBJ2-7	CASSLGRTNYEQYF	TGTGCCAGCAGCTTGGGACGGACGAACTACGAGCAGTACTTC
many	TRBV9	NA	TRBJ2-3	CASSATGGADTQYF	TGTGCCAGCAGCGCCACAGGAGGAGCTGATACGCAGTATTTT
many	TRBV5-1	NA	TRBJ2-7	CASGLTADHEQYF	TGCGCCAGCGGATTGACAGCCGACCACGAGCAGTACTTC
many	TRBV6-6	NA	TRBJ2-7	CASSLDGSSYEQYF	TGTGCCAGCAGCCTGGACGGGAGCTCCTACGAGCAGTACTTC
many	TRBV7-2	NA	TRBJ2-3	CASSYSGGHTQYF	TGTGCCAGCAGCTATAGTGGGGGGCATACGCAGTATTTT
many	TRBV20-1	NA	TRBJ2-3	CSARDRGRGDTQYF	TGCAGTGCTAGAGATCGGGGCAGGGGAGATACGCAGTATTTT
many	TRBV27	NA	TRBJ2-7	CASSPTAAGEQYF	TGTGCCAGCAGTCCGACTGCCGCGGGGGAGCAGTACTTC
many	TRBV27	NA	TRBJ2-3	CASSQGRYGTDTQYF	TGTGCCAGCAGCCAAGGGCGGTATGGCACAGATACGCAGTATTTT
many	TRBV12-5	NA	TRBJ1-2	CASGTSPRGYGYTF	TGTGCTAGTGGTACCTCTCCCAGGGGCTATGGCTACACCTTC